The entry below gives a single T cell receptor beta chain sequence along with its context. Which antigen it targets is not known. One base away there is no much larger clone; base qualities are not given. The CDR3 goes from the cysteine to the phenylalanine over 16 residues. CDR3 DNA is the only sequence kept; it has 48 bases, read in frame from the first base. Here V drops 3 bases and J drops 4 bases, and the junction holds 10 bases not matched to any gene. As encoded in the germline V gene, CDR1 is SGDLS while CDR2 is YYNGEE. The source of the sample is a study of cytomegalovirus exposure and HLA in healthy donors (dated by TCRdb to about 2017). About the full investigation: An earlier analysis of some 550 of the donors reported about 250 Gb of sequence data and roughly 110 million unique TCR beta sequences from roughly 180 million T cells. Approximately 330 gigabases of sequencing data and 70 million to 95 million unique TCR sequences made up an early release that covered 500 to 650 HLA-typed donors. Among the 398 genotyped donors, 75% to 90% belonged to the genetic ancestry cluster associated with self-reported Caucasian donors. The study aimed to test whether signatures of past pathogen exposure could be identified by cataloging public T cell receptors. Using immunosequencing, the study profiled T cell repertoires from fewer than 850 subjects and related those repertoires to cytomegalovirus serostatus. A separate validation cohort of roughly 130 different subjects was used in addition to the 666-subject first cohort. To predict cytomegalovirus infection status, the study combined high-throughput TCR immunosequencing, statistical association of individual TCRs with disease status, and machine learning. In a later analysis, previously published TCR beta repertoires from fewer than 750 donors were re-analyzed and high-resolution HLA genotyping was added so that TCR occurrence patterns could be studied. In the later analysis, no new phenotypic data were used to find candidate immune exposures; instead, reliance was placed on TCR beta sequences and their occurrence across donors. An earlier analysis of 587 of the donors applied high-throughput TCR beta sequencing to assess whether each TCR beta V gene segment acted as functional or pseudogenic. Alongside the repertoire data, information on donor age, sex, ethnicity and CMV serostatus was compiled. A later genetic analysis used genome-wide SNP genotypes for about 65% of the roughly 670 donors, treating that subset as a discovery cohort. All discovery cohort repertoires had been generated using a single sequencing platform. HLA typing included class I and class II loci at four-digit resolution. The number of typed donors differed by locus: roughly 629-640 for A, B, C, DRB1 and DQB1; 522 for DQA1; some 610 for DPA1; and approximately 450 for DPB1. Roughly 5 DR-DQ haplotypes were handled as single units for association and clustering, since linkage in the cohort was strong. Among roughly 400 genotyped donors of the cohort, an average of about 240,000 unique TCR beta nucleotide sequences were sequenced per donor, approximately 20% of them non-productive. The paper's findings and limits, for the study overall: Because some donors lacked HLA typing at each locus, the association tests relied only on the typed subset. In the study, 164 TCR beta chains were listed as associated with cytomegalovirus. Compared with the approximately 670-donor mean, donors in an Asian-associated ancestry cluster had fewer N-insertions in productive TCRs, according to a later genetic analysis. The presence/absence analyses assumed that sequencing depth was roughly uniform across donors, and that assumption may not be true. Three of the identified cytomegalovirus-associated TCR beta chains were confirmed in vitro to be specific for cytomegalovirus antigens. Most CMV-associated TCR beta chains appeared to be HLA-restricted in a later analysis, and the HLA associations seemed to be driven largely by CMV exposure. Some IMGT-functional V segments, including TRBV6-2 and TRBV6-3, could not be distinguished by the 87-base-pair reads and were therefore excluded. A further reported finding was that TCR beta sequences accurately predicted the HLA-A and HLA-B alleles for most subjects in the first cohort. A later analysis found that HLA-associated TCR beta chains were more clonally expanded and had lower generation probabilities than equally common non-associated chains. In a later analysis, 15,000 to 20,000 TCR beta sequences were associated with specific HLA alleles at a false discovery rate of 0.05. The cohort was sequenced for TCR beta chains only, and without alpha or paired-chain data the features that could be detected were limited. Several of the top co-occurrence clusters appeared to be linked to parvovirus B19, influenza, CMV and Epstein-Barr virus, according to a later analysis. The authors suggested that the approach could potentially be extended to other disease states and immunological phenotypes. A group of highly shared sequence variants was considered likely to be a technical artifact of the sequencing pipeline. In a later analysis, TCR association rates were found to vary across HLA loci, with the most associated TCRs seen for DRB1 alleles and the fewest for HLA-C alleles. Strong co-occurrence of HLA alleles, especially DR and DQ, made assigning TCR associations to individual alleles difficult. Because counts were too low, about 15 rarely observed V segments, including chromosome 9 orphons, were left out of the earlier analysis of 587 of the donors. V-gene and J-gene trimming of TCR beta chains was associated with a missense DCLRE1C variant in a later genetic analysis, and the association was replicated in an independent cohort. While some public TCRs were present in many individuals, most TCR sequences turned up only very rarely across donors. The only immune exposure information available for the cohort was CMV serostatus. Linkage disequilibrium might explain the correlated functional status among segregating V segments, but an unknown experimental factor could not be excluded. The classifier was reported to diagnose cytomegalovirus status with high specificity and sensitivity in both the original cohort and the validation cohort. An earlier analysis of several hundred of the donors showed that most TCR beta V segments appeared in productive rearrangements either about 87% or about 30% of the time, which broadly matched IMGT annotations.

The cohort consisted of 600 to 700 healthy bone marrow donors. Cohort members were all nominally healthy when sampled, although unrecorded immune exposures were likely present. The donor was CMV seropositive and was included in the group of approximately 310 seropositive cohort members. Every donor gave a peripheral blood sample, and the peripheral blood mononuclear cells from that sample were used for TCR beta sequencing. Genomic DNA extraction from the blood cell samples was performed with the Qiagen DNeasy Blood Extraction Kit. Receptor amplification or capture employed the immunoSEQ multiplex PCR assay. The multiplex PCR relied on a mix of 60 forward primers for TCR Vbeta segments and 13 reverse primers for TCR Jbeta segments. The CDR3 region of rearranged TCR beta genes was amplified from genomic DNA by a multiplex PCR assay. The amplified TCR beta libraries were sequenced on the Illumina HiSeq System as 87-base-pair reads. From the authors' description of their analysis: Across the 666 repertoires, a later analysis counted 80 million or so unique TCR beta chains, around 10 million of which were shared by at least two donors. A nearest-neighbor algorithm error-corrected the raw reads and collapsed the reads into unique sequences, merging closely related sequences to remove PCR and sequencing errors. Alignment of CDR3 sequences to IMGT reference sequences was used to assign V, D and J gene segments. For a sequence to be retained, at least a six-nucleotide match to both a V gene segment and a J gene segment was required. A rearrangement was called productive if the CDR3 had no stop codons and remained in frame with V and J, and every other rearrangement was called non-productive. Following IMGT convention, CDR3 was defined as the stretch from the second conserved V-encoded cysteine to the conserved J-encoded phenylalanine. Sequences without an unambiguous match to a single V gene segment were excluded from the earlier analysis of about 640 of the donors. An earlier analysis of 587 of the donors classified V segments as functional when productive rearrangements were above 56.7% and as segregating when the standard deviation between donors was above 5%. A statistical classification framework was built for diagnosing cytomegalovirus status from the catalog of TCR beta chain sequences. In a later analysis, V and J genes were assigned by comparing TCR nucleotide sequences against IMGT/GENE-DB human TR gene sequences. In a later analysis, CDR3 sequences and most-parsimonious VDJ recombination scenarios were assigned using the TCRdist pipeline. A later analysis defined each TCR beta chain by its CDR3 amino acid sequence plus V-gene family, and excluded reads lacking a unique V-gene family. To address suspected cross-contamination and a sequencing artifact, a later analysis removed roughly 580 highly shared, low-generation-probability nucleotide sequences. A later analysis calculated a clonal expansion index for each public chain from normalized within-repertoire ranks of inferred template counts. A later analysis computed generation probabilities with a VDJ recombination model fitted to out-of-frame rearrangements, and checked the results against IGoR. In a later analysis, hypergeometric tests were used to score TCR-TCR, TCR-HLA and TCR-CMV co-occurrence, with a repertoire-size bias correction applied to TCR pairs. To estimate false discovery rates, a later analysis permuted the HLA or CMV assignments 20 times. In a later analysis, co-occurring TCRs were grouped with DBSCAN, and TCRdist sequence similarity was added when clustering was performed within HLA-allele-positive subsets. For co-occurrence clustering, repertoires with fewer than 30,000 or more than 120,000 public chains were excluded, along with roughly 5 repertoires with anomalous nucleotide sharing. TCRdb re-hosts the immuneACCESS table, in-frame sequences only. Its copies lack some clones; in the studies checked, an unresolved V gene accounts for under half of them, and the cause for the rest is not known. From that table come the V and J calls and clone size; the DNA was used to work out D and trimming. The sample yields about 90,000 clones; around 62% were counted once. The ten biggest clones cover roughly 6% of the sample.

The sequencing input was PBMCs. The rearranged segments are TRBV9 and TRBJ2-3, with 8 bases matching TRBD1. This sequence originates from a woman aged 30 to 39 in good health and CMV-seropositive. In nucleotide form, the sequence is TGTGCCAGCAGCGCGCCCCAGGGGGCTAACGCAGATACGCAGTATTTT. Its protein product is CASSAPQGANADTQYF.